This is a list of T cell receptor beta chains from one sample in a study of OX40 agonist ivuxolimab in advanced cancers. Libraries were prepared by immunoSEQ multiplex PCR; TCRdb keeps only in-frame clonotypes and omits some of them. The table records around 110,000 clones, roughly 93% of them present only once. The sequencing used CD4+ or CD8+ T cells sorted from blood, collected in a trial of the OX40 agonist ivuxolimab. These receptors all stem from an adult with an advanced solid tumor such as melanoma, head and neck, liver or kidney cancer. Both conserved end residues are part of each CDR3. The D gene is left open where the match is weak. Only part of the rows carry a size: once, few, many, or a class if the clone is expanded.

D gene: NA; clone size: NA; J gene: TRBJ1-5; V gene: TRBV19; CDR3 protein: CASSVRGYQPQHF; CDR3 DNA: TGTGCCAGTAGTGTGCGGGGATATCAGCCCCAGCATTTT
D gene: TRBD2; clone size: NA; J gene: TRBJ2-1; V gene: TRBV18; CDR3 protein: CASSNSGGTYNEQFF; CDR3 DNA: TGTGCCAGCTCAAATAGCGGGGGGACCTACAATGAGCAGTTCTTC
D gene: NA; clone size: NA; J gene: TRBJ1-1; V gene: TRBV6-1; CDR3 protein: CASSEWTDNLNTEAFF; CDR3 DNA: TGTGCCAGCAGTGAATGGACAGACAACCTGAACACTGAAGCTTTCTTT
D gene: NA; clone size: NA; J gene: TRBJ1-1; V gene: TRBV29-1; CDR3 protein: CSVVWGRTEAFF; CDR3 DNA: TGCAGCGTAGTTTGGGGGCGTACTGAAGCTTTCTTT
D gene: NA; clone size: NA; J gene: TRBJ1-2; V gene: TRBV5-4; CDR3 protein: CASSSGFMGYTF; CDR3 DNA: TGTGCCAGCAGCTCGGGATTCATGGGCTACACCTTC
D gene: TRBD2; clone size: NA; J gene: TRBJ2-2; V gene: TRBV4-2; CDR3 protein: CASSRTSDANTGELFF; CDR3 DNA: TGTGCCAGCAGCCGGACTAGTGACGCGAACACCGGGGAGCTGTTTTTT
D gene: NA; clone size: NA; J gene: TRBJ2-4; V gene: TRBV4-2; CDR3 protein: CASSQDGGHIQYF; CDR3 DNA: TGTGCCAGCAGCCAAGACGGGGGACACATTCAGTACTTC
D gene: NA; clone size: NA; J gene: TRBJ1-5; V gene: TRBV6-1; CDR3 protein: CASGIRANQPQHF; CDR3 DNA: TGTGCCAGCGGCATCAGGGCTAATCAGCCCCAGCATTTT
D gene: TRBD1; clone size: NA; J gene: TRBJ2-1; V gene: TRBV11-2; CDR3 protein: CASSLDSGQGYNEQFF; CDR3 DNA: TGTGCCAGCAGCTTAGATTCGGGACAGGGTTACAATGAGCAGTTCTTC
D gene: NA; clone size: once; J gene: TRBJ2-4; V gene: TRBV7-8; CDR3 protein: CASSLEGGKNIQYF; CDR3 DNA: TGTGCCAGCAGCTTAGAAGGGGGCAAAAACATTCAGTACTTC
D gene: TRBD1; clone size: NA; J gene: TRBJ1-5; V gene: TRBV5-1; CDR3 protein: CASSLGDSSNQPQHF; CDR3 DNA: TGCGCCAGCAGCTTGGGGGACAGTAGCAATCAGCCCCAGCATTTT
D gene: NA; clone size: NA; J gene: TRBJ2-7; V gene: TRBV6-6; CDR3 protein: CASRGAYEQYF; CDR3 DNA: TGTGCCAGCAGGGGGGCCTACGAGCAGTACTTC
D gene: NA; clone size: NA; J gene: TRBJ2-5; V gene: TRBV7-9; CDR3 protein: CASSLYRSAQETQYF; CDR3 DNA: TGTGCCAGCAGCTTATATCGGTCCGCGCAAGAGACCCAGTACTTC
D gene: TRBD2; clone size: NA; J gene: TRBJ2-1; V gene: TRBV6-6; CDR3 protein: CASSNRAGGSDEQFF; CDR3 DNA: TGTGCCAGCAGTAACCGAGCTGGCGGGAGTGATGAGCAGTTCTTC
D gene: TRBD1; clone size: NA; J gene: TRBJ1-1; V gene: TRBV5-1; CDR3 protein: CASSFPADRGVMNTEAFF; CDR3 DNA: TGCGCCAGCAGCTTTCCCGCGGACAGGGGGGTTATGAACACTGAAGCTTTCTTT
D gene: TRBD1; clone size: once; J gene: TRBJ2-7; V gene: TRBV28; CDR3 protein: CASSGGQGGQQYF; CDR3 DNA: TGTGCCAGCAGCGGGGGACAGGGGGGGCAGCAGTACTTC
D gene: TRBD1; clone size: NA; J gene: TRBJ2-3; V gene: TRBV12-5; CDR3 protein: CASGPGGGTGADTQYF; CDR3 DNA: TGTGCTAGTGGTCCCGGGGGGGGGACAGGGGCAGATACGCAGTATTTT
D gene: TRBD1; clone size: NA; J gene: TRBJ2-3; V gene: TRBV5-1; CDR3 protein: CASSLGGRQGAPDTQYF; CDR3 DNA: TGCGCCAGCAGCTTGGGAGGGCGTCAGGGGGCGCCTGATACGCAGTATTTT
D gene: NA; clone size: NA; J gene: TRBJ1-3; V gene: TRBV28; CDR3 protein: CASSSGAGASGNTIYF; CDR3 DNA: TGTGCCAGCAGTTCCGGGGCAGGAGCTAGTGGAAACACCATATATTTT
D gene: NA; clone size: NA; J gene: TRBJ2-4; V gene: TRBV2; CDR3 protein: CANSETGGTAFQYF; CDR3 DNA: TGTGCCAACAGTGAAACTGGGGGGACAGCTTTTCAGTACTTC
D gene: NA; clone size: NA; J gene: TRBJ2-3; V gene: TRBV12-5; CDR3 protein: CASGLVLWRAQDTQYF; CDR3 DNA: TGTGCTAGTGGTTTGGTACTCTGGCGAGCACAAGATACGCAGTATTTT
D gene: NA; clone size: NA; J gene: TRBJ2-2; V gene: TRBV14; CDR3 protein: CASSPYPTGTGELFF; CDR3 DNA: TGTGCCAGCAGCCCCTACCCGACTGGCACCGGGGAGCTGTTTTTT
D gene: NA; clone size: NA; J gene: TRBJ1-1; V gene: TRBV7-8; CDR3 protein: CASISGAGATEAFF; CDR3 DNA: TGTGCCAGCATTTCAGGGGCGGGGGCGACTGAAGCTTTCTTT
D gene: NA; clone size: NA; J gene: TRBJ1-5; V gene: TRBV19; CDR3 protein: CAIGTSGGPNQPQHF; CDR3 DNA: TGTGCCATCGGGACTAGCGGGGGGCCCAATCAGCCCCAGCATTTT
D gene: TRBD2; clone size: once; J gene: TRBJ2-7; V gene: TRBV5-1; CDR3 protein: CASRGTSGSDEQYF; CDR3 DNA: TGCGCCAGCAGGGGGACTAGCGGGAGCGACGAGCAGTACTTC
D gene: NA; clone size: NA; J gene: TRBJ2-7; V gene: TRBV6-1; CDR3 protein: CASSVREQYF; CDR3 DNA: TGTGCCAGCAGTGTCAGGGAGCAGTACTTC
D gene: TRBD1; clone size: NA; J gene: TRBJ1-4; V gene: TRBV25-1; CDR3 protein: CASSESDRGGEKLFF; CDR3 DNA: TGTGCCAGCAGTGAATCGGACAGGGGGGGAGAAAAACTGTTTTTT
D gene: NA; clone size: NA; J gene: TRBJ2-4; V gene: TRBV6-5; CDR3 protein: CASSPGRRFQNIQYF; CDR3 DNA: TGTGCCAGCAGTCCGGGACGGAGGTTTCAAAACATTCAGTACTTC
D gene: TRBD1; clone size: NA; J gene: TRBJ1-5; V gene: TRBV28; CDR3 protein: CASSPGGGNQPQHF; CDR3 DNA: TGTGCCAGCAGTCCAGGGGGTGGGAATCAGCCCCAGCATTTT
D gene: TRBD1; clone size: NA; J gene: TRBJ1-2; V gene: TRBV5-1; CDR3 protein: CASSSTGDNYGYTF; CDR3 DNA: TGCGCCAGCAGCTCTACAGGGGACAACTATGGCTACACCTTC
D gene: NA; clone size: NA; J gene: TRBJ2-7; V gene: TRBV4-1; CDR3 protein: CASSQEYWDEQYF; CDR3 DNA: TGCGCCAGCAGCCAAGAATACTGGGACGAGCAGTACTTC
D gene: NA; clone size: NA; J gene: TRBJ2-7; V gene: TRBV6-6; CDR3 protein: CASSYSRGGLPMEQYF; CDR3 DNA: TGTGCCAGCAGTTACTCCCGGGGCGGGCTCCCTATGGAGCAGTACTTC
D gene: TRBD2; clone size: NA; J gene: TRBJ2-1; V gene: TRBV6-1; CDR3 protein: CASRGAGGPYNEQFF; CDR3 DNA: TGTGCCAGCAGAGGTGCGGGGGGGCCTTACAATGAGCAGTTCTTC
D gene: NA; clone size: few; J gene: TRBJ1-2; V gene: TRBV5-8; CDR3 protein: CASSTGNYGYTF; CDR3 DNA: TGTGCCAGCAGTACAGGCAACTATGGCTACACCTTC
D gene: NA; clone size: NA; J gene: TRBJ1-1; V gene: TRBV28; CDR3 protein: CASATGSRRANTEAFF; CDR3 DNA: TGTGCCAGCGCTACAGGGTCCCGGCGGGCAAACACTGAAGCTTTCTTT
D gene: TRBD1; clone size: NA; J gene: TRBJ2-7; V gene: TRBV6-6; CDR3 protein: CASSYIPTGATGEQYF; CDR3 DNA: TGTGCCAGCAGTTACATCCCCACAGGGGCAACCGGGGAGCAGTACTTC
D gene: NA; clone size: NA; J gene: TRBJ2-6; V gene: TRBV2; CDR3 protein: CASQGGSSGANVLTF; CDR3 DNA: TGTGCCAGCCAGGGAGGTAGCTCTGGGGCCAACGTCCTGACTTTC
D gene: NA; clone size: NA; J gene: TRBJ1-1; V gene: TRBV18; CDR3 protein: CASSPSGGGWSEAFF; CDR3 DNA: TGTGCCAGCTCGCCTAGCGGGGGAGGTTGGTCTGAAGCTTTCTTT
D gene: NA; clone size: NA; J gene: TRBJ1-2; V gene: TRBV28; CDR3 protein: CASSSPGLLNYGYTF; CDR3 DNA: TGTGCCAGCAGTTCCCCGGGACTTCTGAACTATGGCTACACCTTC
D gene: NA; clone size: NA; J gene: TRBJ2-3; V gene: TRBV28; CDR3 protein: CASSPPYGGTDTQYF; CDR3 DNA: TGTGCCAGCAGTCCCCCCTACGGGGGCACAGATACGCAGTATTTT
D gene: TRBD1; clone size: once; J gene: TRBJ1-2; V gene: TRBV19; CDR3 protein: CASSTRQGAMGGYTF; CDR3 DNA: TGTGCCAGTAGTACCCGACAGGGGGCCATGGGTGGCTACACCTTC
D gene: NA; clone size: NA; J gene: TRBJ2-3; V gene: TRBV28; CDR3 protein: CASRGTPSTDTQYF; CDR3 DNA: TGTGCCAGCAGAGGGACCCCTAGCACAGATACGCAGTATTTT
D gene: NA; clone size: NA; J gene: TRBJ2-7; V gene: TRBV6-1; CDR3 protein: CASTEGGTYEQYF; CDR3 DNA: TGTGCCAGCACCGAGGGTGGGACCTACGAGCAGTACTTC
D gene: TRBD2; clone size: NA; J gene: TRBJ2-1; V gene: TRBV7-2; CDR3 protein: CASSWLAGDYEQFF; CDR3 DNA: TGTGCCAGCAGCTGGCTAGCGGGAGACTATGAGCAGTTCTTC
D gene: NA; clone size: NA; J gene: TRBJ2-4; V gene: TRBV7-2; CDR3 protein: CAIDDPVAKNIQYF; CDR3 DNA: TGTGCCATCGACGATCCCGTAGCCAAAAACATTCAGTACTTC
D gene: TRBD2; clone size: NA; J gene: TRBJ2-1; V gene: TRBV4-2; CDR3 protein: CASSQFTTSGGVNEQFF; CDR3 DNA: TGTGCCAGCAGCCAATTTACAACTAGCGGGGGGGTAAATGAGCAGTTCTTC
D gene: TRBD2; clone size: NA; J gene: TRBJ2-1; V gene: TRBV28; CDR3 protein: CASSSPSGSYNEQFF; CDR3 DNA: TGTGCCAGCAGCTCCCCTAGCGGATCCTACAATGAGCAGTTCTTC
D gene: TRBD1; clone size: NA; J gene: TRBJ1-5; V gene: TRBV19; CDR3 protein: CASRATGSNQPQHF; CDR3 DNA: TGTGCCAGTAGGGCGACAGGGAGCAATCAGCCCCAGCATTTT
D gene: NA; clone size: NA; J gene: TRBJ2-7; V gene: TRBV28; CDR3 protein: CASSPGPPLSDLDYEQYF; CDR3 DNA: TGTGCCAGCAGCCCCGGACCCCCACTCTCGGATCTTGACTACGAGCAGTACTTC
D gene: NA; clone size: NA; J gene: TRBJ2-7; V gene: TRBV2; CDR3 protein: CASSEDSSYEQYF; CDR3 DNA: TGTGCCAGCAGTGAGGATAGCTCCTACGAGCAGTACTTC
D gene: NA; clone size: NA; J gene: TRBJ1-1; V gene: TRBV6-5; CDR3 protein: CASGLRESEAFF; CDR3 DNA: TGTGCCAGCGGCCTTAGAGAGTCTGAAGCTTTCTTT
D gene: TRBD1; clone size: few; J gene: TRBJ1-4; V gene: TRBV5-1; CDR3 protein: CASSPLWTGTNEKLFF; CDR3 DNA: TGCGCCAGCAGCCCTCTCTGGACAGGGACTAATGAAAAACTGTTTTTT